This TCR beta chain came from a study of cytomegalovirus exposure and HLA in healthy donors. The germline V gene encodes CDR1 SNHLY and CDR2 FYNNEI. CDR3 size: 14 residues. V shed 6 bases and J 4 bases; nucleotides not matched to a gene: 6. The primer mix had 60 Vbeta and 13 Jbeta primers. Clones were sequenced by immunoSEQ multiplex PCR, and TCRdb holds only the in-frame ones, with some missing. The sample has a few hundred thousand clones, roughly 80% seen once. The V gene is TRBV2, the J gene TRBJ1-2, with 9 bases lining up with TRBD1. Specimen: PBMCs. The TCR was taken from a man between 25 and 39 years old in good health and CMV-seronegative. CDR3 coding DNA: TGTGCCAGCAGCCTACAGGGGGCTGGCTATGGCTACACCTTC. It encodes CASSLQGAGYGYTF.